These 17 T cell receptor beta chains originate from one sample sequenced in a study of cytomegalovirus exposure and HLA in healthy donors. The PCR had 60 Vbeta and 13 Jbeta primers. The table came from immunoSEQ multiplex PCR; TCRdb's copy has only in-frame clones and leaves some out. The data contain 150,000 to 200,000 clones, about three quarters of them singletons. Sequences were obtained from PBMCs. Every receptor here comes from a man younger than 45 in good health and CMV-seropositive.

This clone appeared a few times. CDR3 sequence: CASSLEGSLAAKGTDTQYF. The CDR3 region has the DNA TGTGCCAGCAGCTTAGAGGGGAGTTTAGCGGCTAAGGGCACAGATACGCAGTATTTT. This sequence joins TRBV7-9 and TRBJ2-3; D is perhaps TRBD2 (6 bases). V was trimmed by 1 base and J by 1 base, leaving 21 bases between them. CDR3 length: 19 residues. The germline V gene has CDR1 SEHNR and CDR2 FQNEAQ (reference sequence).

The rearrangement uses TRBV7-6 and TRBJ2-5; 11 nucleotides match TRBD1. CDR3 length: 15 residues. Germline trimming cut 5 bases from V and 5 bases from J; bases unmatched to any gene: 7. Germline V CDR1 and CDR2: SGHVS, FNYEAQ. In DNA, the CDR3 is TGTGCCAGCAGCGTGGGGACAGGGGGGATCGAGACCCAGTACTTC. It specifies CASSVGTGGIETQYF.

This CDR3 is CASSFQRQSGNTIYF. The CDR3, as DNA: TGTGCCAGCAGTTTCCAACGACAGTCTGGAAACACCATATATTTT. V and J are TRBV6-5 and TRBJ1-3; D perhaps matches TRBD1 (5 bases). Trimming shortened V by 4 bases and J by 1 base, and 11 bases separated the two germline ends. Per the germline V gene, CDR1 is MNHEY and CDR2 is SVGAGI. The CDR3 spans 15 residues.

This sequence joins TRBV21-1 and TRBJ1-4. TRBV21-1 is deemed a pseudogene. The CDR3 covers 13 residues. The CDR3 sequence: CASSKGREGKLFF. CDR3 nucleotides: TGTGCCAGCAGCAAAGGCCGGGAGGGAAAACTGTTTTTT.

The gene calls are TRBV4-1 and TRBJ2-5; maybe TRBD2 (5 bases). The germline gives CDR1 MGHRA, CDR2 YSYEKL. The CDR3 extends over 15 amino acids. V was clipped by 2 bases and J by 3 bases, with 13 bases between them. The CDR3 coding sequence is TGCGCCAGCAGCCAACCTCTAGCACCGGAAGAGACCCAGTACTTC. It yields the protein CASSQPLAPEETQYF.

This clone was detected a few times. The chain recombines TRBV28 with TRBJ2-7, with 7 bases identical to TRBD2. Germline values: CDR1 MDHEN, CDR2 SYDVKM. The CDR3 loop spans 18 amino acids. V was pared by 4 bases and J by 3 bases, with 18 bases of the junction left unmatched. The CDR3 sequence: CASSSGGSGSGHLYEQYF. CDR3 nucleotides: TGTGCCAGCAGTTCCGGAGGGTCGGGTAGCGGGCATCTCTACGAGCAGTACTTC.

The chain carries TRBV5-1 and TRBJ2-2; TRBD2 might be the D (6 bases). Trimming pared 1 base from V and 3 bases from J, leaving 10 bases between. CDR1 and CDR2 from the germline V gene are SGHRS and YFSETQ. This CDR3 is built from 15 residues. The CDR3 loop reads CASSLSSVDTGELFF. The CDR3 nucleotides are TGCGCCAGCAGCTTGTCTAGCGTGGACACCGGGGAGCTGTTTTTT.

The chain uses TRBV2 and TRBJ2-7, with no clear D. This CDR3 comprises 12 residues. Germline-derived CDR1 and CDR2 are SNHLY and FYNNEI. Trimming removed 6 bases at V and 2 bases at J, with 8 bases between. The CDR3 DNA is TGTGCCAGCAGCCTGTCCGCCTACGAGCAGTACTTC. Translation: CASSLSAYEQYF.

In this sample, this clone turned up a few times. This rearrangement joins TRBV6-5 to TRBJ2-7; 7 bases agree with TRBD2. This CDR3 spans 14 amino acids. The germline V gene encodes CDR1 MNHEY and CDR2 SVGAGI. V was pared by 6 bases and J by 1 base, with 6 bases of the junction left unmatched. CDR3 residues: CASRPSGGSYEQYF. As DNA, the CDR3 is TGTGCCAGCAGACCCTCGGGGGGATCCTACGAGCAGTACTTC.

The CDR3 here is CASSVNVQGNEQYF. The CDR3 DNA sequence: TGTGCCAGCAGCGTAAATGTACAGGGCAACGAGCAGTACTTC. The chain employs TRBV9 and TRBJ2-7, with D maybe TRBD1 (6 bases). This CDR3 contains 14 residues. The germline V gene has CDR1 SGDLS and CDR2 YYNGEE. The V end was cut by 1 base, the J end by 5 bases, with 13 bases between.

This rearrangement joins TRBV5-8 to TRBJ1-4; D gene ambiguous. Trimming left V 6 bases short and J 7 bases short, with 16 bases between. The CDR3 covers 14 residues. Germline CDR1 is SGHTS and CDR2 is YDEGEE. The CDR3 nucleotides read TGTGCCAGCACCGCGGGTTGGGCAGCTGAAAAACTGTTTTTT. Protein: CASTAGWAAEKLFF.

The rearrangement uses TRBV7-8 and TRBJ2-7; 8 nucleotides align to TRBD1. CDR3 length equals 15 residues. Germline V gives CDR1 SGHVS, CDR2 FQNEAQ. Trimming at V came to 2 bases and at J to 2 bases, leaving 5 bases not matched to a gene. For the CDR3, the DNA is TGTGCCAGCAGCTTACTCCGGGACAGGACCTACGAGCAGTACTTC. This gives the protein CASSLLRDRTYEQYF.

In nucleotides, the CDR3 is TGTGCCAGCAGTCCGACGACAGGTGGGTCCTACGAGCAGTACTTC. This sequence encodes CASSPTTGGSYEQYF. V and J are TRBV6-1 and TRBJ2-5, with D perhaps matching TRBD1 (6 bases). Near its end, the DNA agrees better with TRBJ2-7, so the J call may be wrong. The CDR3 has 15 amino acids. CDR1 is MNHNS, CDR2 SASEGT, per germline.

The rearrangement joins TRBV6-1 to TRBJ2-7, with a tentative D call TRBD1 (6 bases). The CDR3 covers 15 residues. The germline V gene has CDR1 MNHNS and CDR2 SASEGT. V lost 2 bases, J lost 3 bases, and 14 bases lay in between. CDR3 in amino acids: CASSESYLGGYEQYF. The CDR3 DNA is TGTGCCAGCAGTGAATCCTATCTAGGGGGCTACGAGCAGTACTTC.

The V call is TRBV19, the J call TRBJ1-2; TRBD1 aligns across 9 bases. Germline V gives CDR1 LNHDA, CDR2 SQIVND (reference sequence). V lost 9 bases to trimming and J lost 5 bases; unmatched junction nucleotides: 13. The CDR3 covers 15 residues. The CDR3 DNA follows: TGTGCCAGCAACGAAGGGACAGGGCCGGCATATGGCTACACCTTC. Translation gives CASNEGTGPAYGYTF.

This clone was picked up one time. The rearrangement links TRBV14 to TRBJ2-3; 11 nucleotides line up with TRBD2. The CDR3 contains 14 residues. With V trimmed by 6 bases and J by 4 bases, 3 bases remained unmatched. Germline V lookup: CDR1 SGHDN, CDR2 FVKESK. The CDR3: CASSKLAGADTQYF. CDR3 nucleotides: TGTGCCAGCAGTAAACTAGCGGGAGCAGATACGCAGTATTTT.

CDR3 residues: CASGGGNLQETQYF. The CDR3 DNA follows: TGTGCCAGCGGAGGCGGAAACCTCCAAGAGACCCAGTACTTC. The chain joins TRBV27 to TRBJ2-5, with D possibly being TRBD2 (5 bases). Germline V gene data show CDR1 as MNHEY and CDR2 as SMNVEV (reference sequence). The V and J ends lost 8 bases and 1 base respectively, with 14 bases between them. CDR3 length: 14 amino acids.